This T cell receptor (beta chain) originates from a study of cytomegalovirus exposure and HLA in healthy donors. 13 Jbeta primers and 60 Vbeta primers were used for the PCR. Repertoires were generated with immunoSEQ multiplex PCR, while TCRdb's copy carries only in-frame clones and drops some. Among some 85,000 clones listed, approximately 78% were seen once. The CDR3 length is 14 residues. Germline V gene lookup returns CDR1 SGHTA and CDR2 FQGNSA. Trimming cost V 5 bases and J 4 bases, with 12 bases left between them. Sequencing was carried out using PBMCs. The origin of this receptor is a woman aged 40 to 50 in good health and CMV-seropositive. The rearrangement uses TRBV7-2 and TRBJ2-1; no clear D gene. The CDR3 protein is CASSLDPRYNEQFF. The CDR3 DNA reads TGTGCCAGCAGCCTAGACCCGAGATACAATGAGCAGTTCTTC.